A selection of T cell receptor beta chains follows, all from one sample in a study of T cells in Graves' hyperthyroidism and ophthalmopathy. TCRdb ran MiXCR on the multiplex PCR reads and lists one entry per CDR3 protein. Of more than 600,000 distinct CDR3 sequences listed, about a sixth are singletons. The sample comprised blood. The receptors come from a man younger than 30 with Graves' hyperthyroidism. Both conserved end residues are part of each CDR3. D genes are given only for firm matches. Expanded clones are given a class, and other clones once, few, many or no size at all.

>TRBV28|.|many|TRBJ2-5
CASSLSGPYQETQYF
TGTGCCAGCAGTTTATCAGGACCGTACCAAGAGACCCAGTACTTC
>TRBV6-1|.|.|TRBJ2-5
CASSPQPGAETQYF
TGTGCCAGCAGTCCCCAGCCGGGGGCGGAGACCCAGTACTTC
>TRBV2|.|few|TRBJ2-6
CASSFHPREGSGANVLTF
TGTGCCAGCAGCTTTCACCCCAGGGAAGGGTCTGGGGCCAACGTCCTGACTTTC
>TRBV7-6|TRBD1|many|TRBJ2-1
CASSTTTGQSPNEQFF
TGTGCCAGCAGCACGACGACAGGGCAGTCCCCCAATGAGCAGTTCTTC
>TRBV28|TRBD1|many|TRBJ2-7
CASSPGTGNYEQYF
TGTGCCAGCAGTCCCGGGACAGGTAATTACGAGCAGTACTTC
>TRBV28|.|many|TRBJ1-1
CASSSGAEGDTEAFF
TGTGCCAGCAGCTCCGGGGCCGAGGGGGACACTGAAGCTTTCTTT
>TRBV2|.|many|TRBJ1-1
CASSEIGTGRTEAFF
TGTGCCAGCAGTGAAATTGGTACAGGGCGCACTGAAGCTTTCTTT
>TRBV3-1|TRBD2|.|TRBJ2-1
CASSPRPGLGHNEQFF
TGTGCCAGCAGCCCCCGACCGGGACTAGGTCACAATGAGCAGTTCTTC
>TRBV7-9|TRBD1|.|TRBJ2-3
CASRGQGGVEAEGGTDTQYF
TGTGCCAGCAGAGGACAGGGAGGTGTAGAAGCGGAGGGGGGCACAGATACGCAGTATTTT
>TRBV29-1|TRBD1|.|TRBJ1-5
CSVAPGGTNQPQHF
TGCAGCGTTGCCCCAGGGGGGACTAATCAGCCCCAGCATTTT
>TRBV12-3/TRBV12-4|.|many|TRBJ2-5
CASSLGSGQGWTQYF
TGTGCCAGCAGTTTGGGGAGCGGTCAAGGGTGGACCCAGTACTTC
>TRBV12-3/TRBV12-4|.|few|TRBJ1-2
CASSSRRGGIYGYTF
TGTGCCAGCAGCTCACGCAGAGGGGGAATTTATGGCTACACCTTC
>TRBV28|TRBD2|many|TRBJ2-1
CASSLLAGVGGTDEQFF
TGTGCCAGCAGCCTACTAGCGGGAGTAGGGGGGACTGATGAGCAGTTCTTC
>TRBV7-9|.|.|TRBJ1-5
CASTSWTVLNQPQHF
TGTGCCAGCACTTCCTGGACAGTGCTCAATCAGCCCCAGCATTTT
>TRBV12-3/TRBV12-4|.|many|TRBJ1-5
CASRPQGIQPQHF
TGTGCCAGCAGGCCCCAGGGAATACAGCCCCAGCATTTT
>TRBV27|.|few|TRBJ1-2
CASGGGGGYTF
TGTGCCAGCGGCGGGGGTGGGGGCTACACCTTC
>TRBV29-1|TRBD2|.|TRBJ2-5
CSVQGLAPETQYF
TGCAGCGTTCAGGGACTAGCCCCGGAGACCCAGTACTTC
>TRBV24-1|TRBD2|.|TRBJ2-5
CATSGRRPGLAGAQETQYF
TGTGCCACCAGTGGGCGAAGGCCGGGACTAGCGGGAGCCCAAGAGACCCAGTACTTC
>TRBV20-1|.|many|TRBJ2-7
CSARGEHLSSYEQYF
TGCAGTGCTAGAGGCGAACATCTAAGCTCCTACGAGCAGTACTTC
>TRBV5-1|TRBD2|few|TRBJ2-5
CASSLVLAGAETQYF
TGCGCCAGCAGCTTGGTATTAGCGGGAGCAGAGACCCAGTACTTC
>TRBV2|.|.|TRBJ1-5
CASRNGPHGQPQHF
TGTGCCAGCAGGAATGGGCCGCATGGTCAGCCCCAGCATTTT
>TRBV2|TRBD2|.|TRBJ2-5
CASSGSSGQETQYF
TGTGCCAGCAGTGGGTCTAGCGGCCAAGAGACCCAGTACTTC
>TRBV20-1|.|few|TRBJ2-1
CSARDGESSYNEQFF
TGCAGTGCTAGAGATGGGGAGAGCTCCTACAATGAGCAGTTCTTC
>TRBV4-1|TRBD2|once|TRBJ2-7
CASSVAGPPRAYEQYF
TGCGCCAGCAGCGTAGCGGGCCCACCCCGAGCCTACGAGCAGTACTTC
>TRBV29-1|.|many|TRBJ2-1
CSVQMGFYNEQFF
TGCAGCGTTCAAATGGGCTTCTACAATGAGCAGTTCTTC
>TRBV7-6|TRBD1|many|TRBJ2-1
CASSHPGQGYGEQFF
TGTGCCAGCAGCCACCCGGGACAGGGCTACGGGGAGCAGTTCTTC
>TRBV11-3|TRBD1|.|TRBJ1-5
CASSFEQGQGPLSNQPQHF
TGTGCCAGCAGCTTCGAGCAGGGACAGGGGCCCCTTAGCAATCAGCCCCAGCATTTT
>TRBV2|TRBD1|.|TRBJ2-7
CASALGQGYEQYF
TGTGCCAGCGCCCTTGGACAGGGCTACGAGCAGTACTTC
>TRBV20-1|TRBD2|.|TRBJ2-1
CSAESQREINEQFF
TGCAGTGCCGAGTCCCAGCGGGAGATCAATGAGCAGTTCTTC
>TRBV29-1|.|few|TRBJ2-4
CSVDEGSKNIQYF
TGCAGCGTTGATGAGGGGTCCAAAAACATTCAGTACTTC
>TRBV12-3/TRBV12-4|.|many|TRBJ2-3
CATIAVITDTQYF
TGTGCCACCATAGCGGTGATTACAGATACGCAGTATTTT
>TRBV15|.|few|TRBJ2-3
CATMDWGMSDTQYF
TGTGCCACCATGGACTGGGGGATGTCAGATACGCAGTATTTT
>TRBV25-1|.|.|TRBJ2-1
CASSDPGQYNEQFF
TGTGCCAGCAGTGACCCGGGCCAATACAATGAGCAGTTCTTC
>TRBV12-3/TRBV12-4|TRBD1|many|TRBJ1-5
CASGGGGQGNDQPQHF
TGTGCCAGCGGTGGTGGGGGACAGGGTAATGATCAGCCCCAGCATTTT
>TRBV28|.|.|TRBJ2-7
CASSTGGYEQYF
TGTGCCAGCTCTACAGGTGGCTACGAGCAGTACTTC